This T cell receptor beta chain was sequenced during a study of vaccination and CD4 T cells after COVID-19. Study information: Each post-COVID sample was drawn after diagnosis, and the median interval was roughly 100 days (range 35 to 161). From HCoV-229E, HCoV-OC43, HCoV-NL63 and SARS-CoV-2, overlapping spike peptides were used to stimulate the cells. The post-vaccine samples came a median 72 days after dose two (range 14 to 241).

The treatment was: roughly ten-day PBMC culture with coronavirus spike peptide pools or control peptides (ViraFEST assay). Trimming took 3 bases from V and 4 from J; bases not matched to a gene: 5. Germline CDR1 SGHTA, CDR2 FQGNSA. CDR3 size: 15 residues. Turning to this clonotype: Its antigen is still unknown.

With the Oncomine TCR Beta short-read assay, DNA from cultured CD4+ T cells was sequenced. TCRdb re-derived calls from the PCR reads in MiXCR, one entry per CDR3 protein. Counted here are roughly 12,000 distinct CDR3 sequences, under 35% occurring once; the ten biggest clones make up almost 35%. The TCR originated in a human donor who received a COVID-19 vaccine. The sequencing here drew on CD4+ T cells from blood, cultured in vitro, taken before SARS-CoV-2 vaccination. The chain employs TRBV7-2 and TRBJ2-1; 8 bases fit TRBD2. CDR3 sequence: CASSFNGGAYNEQFF. The CDR3 nucleotides read TGTGCCAGCAGCTTTAACGGGGGGGCTTACAATGAGCAGTTCTTC. The full variable domain, completed using reference TRBV7-2 and TRBJ2-1, is GAGVSQSPSNKVTEKGKDVELRCDPISGHTALYWYRQSLGQGLEFLIYFQGNSAPDKSGLPSDRFSAERTGGSVSTLTIQRTQQEDSAVYLCASSFNGGAYNEQFFGPGTRLTVL.